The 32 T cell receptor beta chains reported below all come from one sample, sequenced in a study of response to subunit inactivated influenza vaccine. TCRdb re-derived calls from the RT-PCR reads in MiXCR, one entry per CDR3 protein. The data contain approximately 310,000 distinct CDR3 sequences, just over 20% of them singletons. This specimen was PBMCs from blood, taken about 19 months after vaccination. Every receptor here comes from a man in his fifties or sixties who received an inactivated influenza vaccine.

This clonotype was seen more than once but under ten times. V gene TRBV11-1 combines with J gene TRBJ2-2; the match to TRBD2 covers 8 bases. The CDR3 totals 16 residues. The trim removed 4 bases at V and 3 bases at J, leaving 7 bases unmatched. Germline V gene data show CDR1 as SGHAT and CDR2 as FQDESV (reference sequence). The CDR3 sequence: CASSSGAGGYTGELFF. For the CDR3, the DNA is TGTGCCAGCAGCTCCGGGGCGGGGGGTTACACCGGGGAGCTGTTTTTT.

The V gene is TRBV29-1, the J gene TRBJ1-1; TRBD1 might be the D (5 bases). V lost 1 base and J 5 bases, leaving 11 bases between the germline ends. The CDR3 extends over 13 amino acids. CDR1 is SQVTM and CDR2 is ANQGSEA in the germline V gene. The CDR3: CSVEGTRETEAFF. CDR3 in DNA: TGCAGCGTTGAAGGAACCAGGGAGACTGAAGCTTTCTTT.

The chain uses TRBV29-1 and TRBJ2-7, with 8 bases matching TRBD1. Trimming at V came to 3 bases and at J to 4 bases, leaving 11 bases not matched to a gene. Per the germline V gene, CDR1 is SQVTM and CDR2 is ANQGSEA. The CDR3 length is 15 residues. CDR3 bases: TGCAGCGTTGAGAGAACCGGACAGGGCTATTACGAGCAGTACTTC. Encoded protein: CSVERTGQGYYEQYF.

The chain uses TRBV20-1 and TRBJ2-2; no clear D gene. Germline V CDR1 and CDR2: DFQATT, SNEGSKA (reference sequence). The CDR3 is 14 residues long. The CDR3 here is CSGSWAQNTGELFF. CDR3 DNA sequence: TGCAGCGGTAGTTGGGCCCAGAACACCGGGGAGCTGTTTTTT.

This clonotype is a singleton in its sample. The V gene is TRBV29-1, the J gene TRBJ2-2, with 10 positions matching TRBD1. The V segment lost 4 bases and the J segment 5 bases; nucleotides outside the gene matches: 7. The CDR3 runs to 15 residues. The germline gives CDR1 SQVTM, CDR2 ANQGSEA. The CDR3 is CSVGGTGVGTGELFF. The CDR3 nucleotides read TGCAGCGTTGGCGGGACAGGGGTTGGGACCGGGGAGCTGTTTTTT.

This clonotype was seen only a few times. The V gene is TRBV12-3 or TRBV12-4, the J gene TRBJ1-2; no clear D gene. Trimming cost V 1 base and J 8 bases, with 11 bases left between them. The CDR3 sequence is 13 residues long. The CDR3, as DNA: TGTGCCAGCAGTTTAGTTGGAAATCGAGGCTACACCTTC. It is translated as CASSLVGNRGYTF.

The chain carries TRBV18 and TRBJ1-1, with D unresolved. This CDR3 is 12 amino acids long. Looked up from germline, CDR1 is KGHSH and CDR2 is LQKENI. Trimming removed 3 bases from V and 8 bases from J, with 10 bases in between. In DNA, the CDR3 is TGTGCCAGCTCACCGAACAGAGAGGAAGCTTTCTTT. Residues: CASSPNREEAFF.

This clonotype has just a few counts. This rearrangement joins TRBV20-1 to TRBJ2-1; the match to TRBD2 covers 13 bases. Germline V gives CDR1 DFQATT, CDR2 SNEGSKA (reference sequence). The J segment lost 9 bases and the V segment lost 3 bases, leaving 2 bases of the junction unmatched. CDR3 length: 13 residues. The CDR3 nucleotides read TGCAGTGCTAGCACTAGCGGGAGGGGTGAGCAGTTCTTC. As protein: CSASTSGRGEQFF.

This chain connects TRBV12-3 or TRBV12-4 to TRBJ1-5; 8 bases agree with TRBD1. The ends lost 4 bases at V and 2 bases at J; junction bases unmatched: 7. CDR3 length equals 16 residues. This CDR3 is CASSYNRGSGNQPQHF. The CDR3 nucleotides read TGTGCCAGCAGTTATAACAGGGGGTCAGGCAATCAGCCCCAGCATTTT.

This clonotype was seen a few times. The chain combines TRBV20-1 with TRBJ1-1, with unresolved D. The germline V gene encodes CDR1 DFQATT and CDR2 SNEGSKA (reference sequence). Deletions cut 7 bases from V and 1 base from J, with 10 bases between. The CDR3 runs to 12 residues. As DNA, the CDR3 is TGCAGTGTTTCTCAAAAGAACACTGAAGCTTTCTTT. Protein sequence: CSVSQKNTEAFF.

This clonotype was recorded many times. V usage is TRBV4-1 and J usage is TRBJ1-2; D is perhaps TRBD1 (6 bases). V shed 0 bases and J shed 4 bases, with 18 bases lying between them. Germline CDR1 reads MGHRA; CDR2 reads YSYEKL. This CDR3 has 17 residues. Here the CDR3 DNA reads TGCGCCAGCAGCCAAGAGGCAACCATCAGGGGAACCTATGGCTACACCTTC. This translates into CASSQEATIRGTYGYTF.

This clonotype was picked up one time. The CDR3 DNA sequence: TGCAGTGCTAGAGATCCAGCGGGAGGGCTGGCGGAAGAGACCCAGTACTTC. It translates to CSARDPAGGLAEETQYF. The rearrangement links TRBV20-1 to TRBJ2-5; TRBD2 matches 10 bases. Looked up from germline, CDR1 is DFQATT and CDR2 is SNEGSKA (reference sequence). V trimming: 0 bases; J trimming: 3 bases; junction bases outside the gene matches: 10. The CDR3 extends over 17 amino acids.

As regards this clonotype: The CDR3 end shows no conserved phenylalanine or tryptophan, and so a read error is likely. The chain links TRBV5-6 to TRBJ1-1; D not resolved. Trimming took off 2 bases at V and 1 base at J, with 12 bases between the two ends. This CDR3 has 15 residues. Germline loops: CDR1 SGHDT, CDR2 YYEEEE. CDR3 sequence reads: CASSFLQTKNTEAFS. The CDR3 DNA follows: TGTGCCAGCAGCTTTCTACAGACGAAGAACACTGAAGCTTTCTCT.

This CDR3 is CASSFTDTQPQHF. CDR3 DNA sequence: TGTGCCAGCAGTTTTACAGACACTCAGCCCCAGCATTTT. The rearrangement joins TRBV27 to TRBJ1-5, with no clear D. The length of the CDR3 is 13 residues. V lost 3 bases and J 6 bases, leaving 9 bases between the germline ends. The germline V gene encodes CDR1 MNHEY and CDR2 SMNVEV (reference sequence).

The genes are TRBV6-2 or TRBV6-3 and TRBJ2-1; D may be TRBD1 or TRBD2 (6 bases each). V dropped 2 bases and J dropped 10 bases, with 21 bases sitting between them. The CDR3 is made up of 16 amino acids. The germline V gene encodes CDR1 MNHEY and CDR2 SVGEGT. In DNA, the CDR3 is TGTGCCAGCAGTTACCGGGGGCCCGGGACCCTTCGAGAGCAGTTCTTC. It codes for CASSYRGPGTLREQFF.

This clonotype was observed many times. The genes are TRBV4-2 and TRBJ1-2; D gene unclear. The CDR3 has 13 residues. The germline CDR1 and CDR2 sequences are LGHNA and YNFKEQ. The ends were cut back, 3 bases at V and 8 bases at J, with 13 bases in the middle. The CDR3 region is CASSQNGNWGYTF. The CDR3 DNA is TGTGCCAGCAGCCAGAACGGCAACTGGGGCTACACCTTC.

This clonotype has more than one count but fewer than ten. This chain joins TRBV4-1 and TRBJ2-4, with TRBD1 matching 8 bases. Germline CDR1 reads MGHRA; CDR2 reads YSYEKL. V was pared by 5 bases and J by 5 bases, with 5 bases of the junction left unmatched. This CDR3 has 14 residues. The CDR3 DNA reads TGCGCCAGCAGCTATCAGGGGGCCGAAAACATTCAGTACTTC. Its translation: CASSYQGAENIQYF.

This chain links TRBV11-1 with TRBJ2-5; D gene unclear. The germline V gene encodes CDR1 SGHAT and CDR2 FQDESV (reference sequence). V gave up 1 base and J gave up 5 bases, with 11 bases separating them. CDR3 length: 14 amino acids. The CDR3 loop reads CASSLEVVLETQYF. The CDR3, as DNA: TGTGCCAGCAGCTTAGAAGTGGTGCTGGAGACCCAGTACTTC.

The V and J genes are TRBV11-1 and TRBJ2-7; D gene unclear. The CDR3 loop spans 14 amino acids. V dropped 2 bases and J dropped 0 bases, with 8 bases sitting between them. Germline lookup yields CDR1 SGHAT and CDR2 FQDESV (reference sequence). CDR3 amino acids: CASSLWRSSYEQYF. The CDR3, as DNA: TGTGCCAGCAGCTTATGGCGGAGCTCCTACGAGCAGTACTTC.

Here the CDR3 DNA reads TGCGCCAGCAGCTTGGACGGAGTCGGCCTATATGTTTCACCCCTCCACTTT. This gives the protein CASSLDGVGLYVSPLHF. The gene calls are TRBV5-1 and TRBJ1-6; no clear D gene. Germline V CDR1 and CDR2: SGHRS, YFSETQ. The V end lost 0 bases, the J end lost 9 bases, and 19 bases lay between the germline ends. The CDR3 length is 17 residues.

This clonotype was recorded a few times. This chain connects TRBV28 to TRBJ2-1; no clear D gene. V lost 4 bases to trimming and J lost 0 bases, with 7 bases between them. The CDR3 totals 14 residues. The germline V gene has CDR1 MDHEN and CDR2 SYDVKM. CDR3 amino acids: CASSYGDSYNEQFF. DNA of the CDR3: TGTGCCAGCAGTTATGGGGACTCCTACAATGAGCAGTTCTTC.

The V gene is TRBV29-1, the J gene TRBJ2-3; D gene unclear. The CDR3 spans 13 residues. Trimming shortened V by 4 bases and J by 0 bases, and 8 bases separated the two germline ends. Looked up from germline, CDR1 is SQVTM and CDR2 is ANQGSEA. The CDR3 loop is CSVAFVSTDTQYF. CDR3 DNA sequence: TGCAGCGTTGCATTTGTAAGCACAGATACGCAGTATTTT.

CDR3 region: CSARVWRQGSRNTGELFF. The CDR3 DNA reads as TGCAGTGCTAGAGTGTGGCGGCAGGGGAGTCGAAACACCGGGGAGCTGTTTTTT. V gene TRBV20-1 combines with J gene TRBJ2-2; D may be TRBD1 (6 bases). The germline V gene encodes CDR1 DFQATT and CDR2 SNEGSKA (reference sequence). V shed 1 base and J shed 2 bases, with 20 bases lying between them. The CDR3 has 18 residues.

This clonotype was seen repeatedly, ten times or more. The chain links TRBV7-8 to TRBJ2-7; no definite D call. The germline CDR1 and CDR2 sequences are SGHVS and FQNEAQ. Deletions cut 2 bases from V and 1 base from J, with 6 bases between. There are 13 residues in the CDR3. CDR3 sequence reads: CASSLMSSYEQYF. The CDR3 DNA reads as TGTGCCAGCAGCTTAATGTCTTCCTACGAGCAGTACTTC. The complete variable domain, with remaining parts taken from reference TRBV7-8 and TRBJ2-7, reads GAGVSQSPRYKVAKRGQDVALRCDPISGHVSLFWYQQALGQGPEFLTYFQNEAQLDKSGLPSDRFFAERPEGSVSTLKIQRTQQEDSAVYLCASSLMSSYEQYFGPGTRLTVT.

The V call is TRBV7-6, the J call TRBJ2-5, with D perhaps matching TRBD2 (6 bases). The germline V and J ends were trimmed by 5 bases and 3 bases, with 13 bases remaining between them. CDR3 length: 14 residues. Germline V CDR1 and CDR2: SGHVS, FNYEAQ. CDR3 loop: CASSRSGLKETQYF. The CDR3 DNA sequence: TGTGCCAGCAGCCGGTCGGGACTTAAAGAGACCCAGTACTTC.

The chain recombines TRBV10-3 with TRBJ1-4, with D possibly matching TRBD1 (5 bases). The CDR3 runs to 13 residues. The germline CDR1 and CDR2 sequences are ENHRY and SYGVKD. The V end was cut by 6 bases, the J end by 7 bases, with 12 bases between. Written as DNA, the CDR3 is TGTGCCATCAGGGACGACAGCCTTGAAAAACTGTTTTTT. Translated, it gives CAIRDDSLEKLFF.

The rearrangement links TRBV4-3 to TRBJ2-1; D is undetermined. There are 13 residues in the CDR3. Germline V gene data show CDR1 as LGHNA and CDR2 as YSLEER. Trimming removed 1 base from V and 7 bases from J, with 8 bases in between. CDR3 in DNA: TGCGCCAGCAGCCAAGTCCCCGAGAATGAGCAGTTCTTC. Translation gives CASSQVPENEQFF.

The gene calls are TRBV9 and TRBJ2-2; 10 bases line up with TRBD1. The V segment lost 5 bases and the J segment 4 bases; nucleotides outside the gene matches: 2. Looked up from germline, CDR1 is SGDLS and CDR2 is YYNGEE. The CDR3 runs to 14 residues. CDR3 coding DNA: TGTGCCAGCAGGTGGACAGGGGGCACCGGGGAGCTGTTTTTT. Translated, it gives CASRWTGGTGELFF. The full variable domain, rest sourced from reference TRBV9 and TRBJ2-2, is DSGVTQTPKHLITATGQRVTLRCSPRSGDLSVYWYQQSLDQGLQFLIQYYNGEERAKGNILERFSAQQFPDLHSELNLSSLELGDSALYFCASRWTGGTGELFFGEGSRLTVL.

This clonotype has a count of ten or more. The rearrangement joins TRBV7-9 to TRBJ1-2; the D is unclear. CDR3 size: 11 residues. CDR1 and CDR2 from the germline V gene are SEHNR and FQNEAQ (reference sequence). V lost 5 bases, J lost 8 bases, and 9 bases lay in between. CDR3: CASSPINGYTF. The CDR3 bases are TGTGCCAGCAGCCCAATTAACGGCTACACCTTC.

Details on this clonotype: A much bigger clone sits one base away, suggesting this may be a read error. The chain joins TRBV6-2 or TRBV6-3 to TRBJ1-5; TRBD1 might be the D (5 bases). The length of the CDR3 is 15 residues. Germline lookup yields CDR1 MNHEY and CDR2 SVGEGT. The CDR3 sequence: CASSLGTVNLQPRHF. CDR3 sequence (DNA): TGTGCCAGCAGTCTCGGGACCGTTAATCTTCAGCCCCGGCATTTT.

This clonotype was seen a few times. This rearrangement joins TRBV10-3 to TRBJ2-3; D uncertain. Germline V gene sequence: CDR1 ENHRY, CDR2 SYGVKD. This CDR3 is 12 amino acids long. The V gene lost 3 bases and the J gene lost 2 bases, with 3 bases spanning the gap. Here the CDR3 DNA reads TGTGCCATCAGTGACAACACAGATACGCAGTATTTT. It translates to CAISDNTDTQYF.

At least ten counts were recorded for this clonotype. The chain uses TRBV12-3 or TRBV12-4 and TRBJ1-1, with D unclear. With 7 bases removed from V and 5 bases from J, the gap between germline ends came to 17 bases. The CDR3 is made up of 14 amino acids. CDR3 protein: CASTSLGRSTEAFF. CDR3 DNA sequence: TGTGCCAGCACCTCCCTAGGTCGCAGTACTGAAGCTTTCTTT.